This record covers a single TCR beta chain. Other DNA variants within this sample encode the same CDR3. Primers: 60 Vbeta forward and 13 Jbeta reverse. TCRdb's copy holds only in-frame clones and misses some; the assay was immunoSEQ multiplex PCR. The table includes 150,000 to 200,000 clones, almost 80% detected once. The sample originates from a study of cytomegalovirus exposure and HLA in healthy donors. The sequencing input was PBMCs. This TCR derives from a woman in her 50s in good health and CMV-seropositive.

The CDR3 loop reads CASSVLGELFF. The CDR3 DNA sequence: TGTGCCAGCAGTGTGCTAGGGGAGCTGTTTTTT. The gene calls are TRBV2 and TRBJ2-2; D ambiguous. Per the germline V gene, CDR1 is SNHLY and CDR2 is FYNNEI. V was trimmed by 4 bases and J by 8 bases, leaving 5 bases between them. The CDR3 spans 11 residues.